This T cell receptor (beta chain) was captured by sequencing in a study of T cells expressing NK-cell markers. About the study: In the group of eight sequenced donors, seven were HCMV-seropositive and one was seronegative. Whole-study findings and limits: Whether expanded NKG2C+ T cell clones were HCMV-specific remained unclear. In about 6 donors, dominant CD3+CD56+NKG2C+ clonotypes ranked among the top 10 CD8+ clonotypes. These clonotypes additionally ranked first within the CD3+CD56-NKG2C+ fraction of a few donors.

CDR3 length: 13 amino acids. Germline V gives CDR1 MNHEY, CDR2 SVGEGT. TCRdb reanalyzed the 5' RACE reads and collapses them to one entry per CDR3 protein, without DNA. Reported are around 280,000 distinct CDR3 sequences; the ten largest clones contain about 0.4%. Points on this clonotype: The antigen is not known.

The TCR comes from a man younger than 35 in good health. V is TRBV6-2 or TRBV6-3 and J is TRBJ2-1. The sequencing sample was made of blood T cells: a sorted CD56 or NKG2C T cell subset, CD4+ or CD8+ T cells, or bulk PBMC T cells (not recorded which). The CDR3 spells CASTHNSYNEQFF.